Presented here are 5 T cell receptor beta chains from one specimen sequenced in a study of CD8 T cells in Susac syndrome. Random hexamers served to reverse transcribe about 0.5 to 1 ug RNA. MiXCR was run by TCRdb on the immunoSEQ multiplex PCR reads, yielding one entry per CDR3 protein. The sample shows about 150,000 distinct CDR3 sequences, roughly 95% of them seen only once. Sequencing was carried out using CD8+ T cells from PBMCs. All receptors come from a human donor with multiple sclerosis.

This clonotype has a single count. V and J are TRBV5-6 and TRBJ1-2; D remains ambiguous. Looked up from germline, CDR1 is SGHDT and CDR2 is YYEEEE. V was clipped by 3 bases and J by 2 bases, with 11 bases between them. CDR3 length equals 14 residues. CDR3 sequence: CASSSFMGNYGYTF. CDR3 DNA: TGTGCCAGCAGCTCGTTCATGGGGAACTATGGCTACACCTTC.

The chain carries TRBV2 and TRBJ2-7; D not certain. There are 14 residues in the CDR3. Germline V gene data show CDR1 as SNHLY and CDR2 as FYNNEI. V was shortened by 3 bases and J by 2 bases, with 11 bases between the two germline ends. CDR3 region: CASSDLGSPYEQYV. CDR3 nucleotides: TGTGCCAGCAGTGATCTGGGAAGTCCCTACGAGCAGTACGTC.

Here the CDR3 DNA reads TGTGCCACCAGCAGAGATTTCCAGGGAGGCCAGCCCCAGCATTTT. This encodes CATSRDFQGGQPQHF. This chain joins TRBV15 and TRBJ1-5; possibly TRBD1 for D (5 bases). Trimming took 0 bases from V and 7 from J, leaving 13 bases between them. The CDR3 has 15 amino acids. Germline loops: CDR1 LNHNV, CDR2 YYDKDF (reference sequence).

The V and J genes are TRBV25-1 and TRBJ2-7, with TRBD2 matching 9 bases. With 3 bases clipped from V and 0 bases from J, the junction kept 12 bases outside the gene matches. Germline V gene sequence: CDR1 MGHDK, CDR2 SYGVNS. The CDR3 is made up of 18 amino acids. As DNA, the CDR3 is TGTGCCAGCAGTGACCCTTGGAATAGCGGGGGTGACTCCTACGAGCAGTACTTC. It encodes CASSDPWNSGGDSYEQYF.

This rearrangement joins TRBV4-1 to TRBJ2-1; D not resolved. Deletions cut 4 bases from V and 9 bases from J, with 13 bases between. The germline V gene has CDR1 MGHRA and CDR2 YSYEKL. The CDR3 is 13 residues long. The CDR3 DNA reads TGCGCCAGCAGCCTGCGTGATGGAGTTGAGCAGTTCTTC. This sequence encodes CASSLRDGVEQFF.